The rows below give T cell receptor beta chains drawn from one sample of a study of molecular identifiers for immune sequencing clone quantification. TCRdb reprocessed the PCR reads with MiXCR, giving one entry per CDR3 protein. The sample includes about 100,000 distinct CDR3 sequences, over 30% seen only once; the top ten take less than 5.5%. The sample taken for sequencing was naive CD8+ T cells from blood, with Jurkat cell RNA spiked in. The origin of the receptors is a human donor in good health. Some libraries in this study had Jurkat cell RNA spiked in. The CDR3 runs from the conserved cysteine through the conserved F or W. A D gene is named only where the DNA matches it firmly. Expanded clones get a size class; other rows say once, few or many, or leave the size out.

clone_size	d_call	v_call	j_call	cdr3_aa	cdr3_nt
many	TRBD1	TRBV28	TRBJ2-3	CASSRYQGEPTDTQYF	TGTGCCAGCAGTCGTTATCAGGGGGAGCCCACAGATACGCAGTATTTT
.	.	TRBV6-5	TRBJ2-2	CASSYSRDRPQGELFF	TGTGCCAGCAGTTACTCTAGAGATAGACCGCAAGGGGAGCTGTTTTTT
many	.	TRBV10-3	TRBJ2-3	CAINGVAPADTQYF	TGTGCCATCAATGGCGTAGCCCCCGCAGATACGCAGTATTTT
many	TRBD1	TRBV7-6	TRBJ2-5	CASSRDRGPGETQYF	TGTGCCAGCAGTCGCGACAGGGGGCCGGGAGAGACCCAGTACTTC
few	TRBD2	TRBV6-6	TRBJ2-5	CASSRGPLGLAGGKETQYF	TGTGCCAGCAGTCGAGGACCGCTGGGACTAGCGGGAGGGAAGGAGACCCAGTACTTC
.	TRBD1	TRBV11-2	TRBJ2-4	CASSLAGQGVPLDGNIQYF	TGTGCCAGCAGCTTAGCGGGACAGGGGGTTCCCCTCGACGGAAACATTCAGTACTTC
few	.	TRBV7-2	TRBJ2-7	CASSLATSDYEQHF	TGTGCCAGCAGCTTAGCTACCAGTGACTACGAGCAGCACTTC
.	.	TRBV6-2/TRBV6-3	TRBJ2-7	CASRPPTDRTYEQYF	TGTGCCAGCAGGCCCCCAACGGACCGCACCTACGAGCAGTACTTC
.	.	TRBV20-1	TRBJ2-7	CSARDHVRVYEQYF	TGCAGTGCTAGAGATCATGTGCGAGTTTACGAGCAGTACTTC
.	TRBD1	TRBV11-2	TRBJ1-4	CASSLGSGGRLFF	TGTGCCAGCAGCTTAGGATCAGGGGGTAGACTGTTTTTT
many	TRBD2	TRBV28	TRBJ2-7	CASSFRLAIGEQYF	TGTGCCAGCAGTTTTAGACTAGCGATTGGTGAGCAGTACTTC
.	TRBD2	TRBV12-3/TRBV12-4	TRBJ2-7	CASSETGTRNYEQYF	TGTGCCAGCAGTGAGACCGGGACTAGAAACTACGAGCAGTACTTC
few	TRBD1	TRBV2	TRBJ2-7	CASSGTGLTEQYF	TGTGCCAGCAGTGGGACAGGGTTGACCGAGCAGTACTTC
.	TRBD1	TRBV6-1	TRBJ2-7	CASGDRGEQYF	TGTGCCAGCGGGGACAGGGGGGAACAGTACTTC
.	.	TRBV6-2/TRBV6-3	TRBJ2-1	CASSYRDNEQFF	TGTGCCAGCAGTTACCGGGACAATGAGCAGTTCTTC
once	.	TRBV9	TRBJ1-6	CASSPTRGAGSSPLHF	TGTGCCAGCAGCCCCACTCGGGGCGCCGGGTCTTCACCCCTCCACTTT
.	.	TRBV7-8	TRBJ1-5	CASSWGYGQPQHF	TGTGCCAGCAGCTGGGGGTATGGTCAGCCCCAGCATTTT
few	TRBD1	TRBV3-1	TRBJ2-3	CASSQDSVWIGTGDLSTDTQYF	TGTGCCAGCAGCCAAGACTCGGTATGGATCGGGACAGGGGATTTGAGCACAGATACGCAGTATTTT
many	.	TRBV4-3	TRBJ2-3	CASSQECSPGTTDTQYF	TGCGCCAGCAGCCAAGAGTGTTCACCGGGGACCACAGATACGCAGTATTTT